The sample holds a few counts of the clone carrying this T cell receptor (beta chain). These data come from a study of blood T cell repertoires in COVID-19. The CDR3 loop spans 15 amino acids. V was shortened by 10 bases and J by 7 bases, with 25 bases between the two germline ends. Germline loops: CDR1 LNHDA, CDR2 SQIVND (reference sequence). Clones were sequenced by immunoSEQ multiplex PCR, and TCRdb holds only the in-frame ones, with some missing. Here the sample spans over 50,000 clones, 76% being singletons. The sample taken for sequencing was peripheral blood. The J gene is TRBJ1-2, the V gene TRBV19; D remains unclear. The receptor comes from a woman aged 45 to 65 with active or convalescent COVID-19. CDR3 DNA: TGTGCCAATACCTGGAAAGAGGGTCCCCATCGTGGCTACACCTTC. Translation: CANTWKEGPHRGYTF. Variable domain in full (rest from reference TRBV19 and TRBJ1-2): DGGITQSPKYLFRKEGQNVTLSCEQNLNHDAMYWYRQDPGQGLRLIYYSQIVNDFQKGDIAEGYSVSREKKESFPLTVTSAQKNPTAFYLCANTWKEGPHRGYTFGSGTRLTVV.